Below, one TCR beta chain is given with its context. The antigen remains undetermined. At one boundary the junction diverges from the germline segment, which might be a read error. The repertoire was sequenced with immunoSEQ multiplex PCR; TCRdb's copy has only in-frame clones and lacks some. The table has 150,000 to 200,000 clones, about 90% seen once. This entry comes from a study of cytomegalovirus exposure and HLA in healthy donors. Study-wide points: 164 TCR beta chains were listed as cytomegalovirus-associated. Using the classifier, cytomegalovirus status was reportedly diagnosed with high specificity and sensitivity. That first-cohort TCR clusters tended to co-occur in the 120 or so validation repertoires was found in a later analysis.

The source is a woman aged 18 to 35 in good health and CMV-seropositive. The material sequenced was PBMCs.

The CDR3 bases are TGTGCCAGCAGCATATCCCCGGGACAGGGGGAAAATTTC. It encodes CASSISPGQGENF. This chain links TRBV5-8 with TRBJ2-7; 11 bases line up with TRBD1. The CDR3 has 13 residues. The V gene's germline CDR1 is SGHTS and CDR2 YDEGEE. Full variable domain (remainder filled in from reference TRBV5-8 and TRBJ2-7): EAGVTQSPTHLIKTRGQQATLRCSPISGHTSVYWYQQALGLGLQFLLWYDEGEERNRGNFPPRFSGRQFPNYSSELNVNALELEDSALYLCASSISPGQGENFGPGTRLTVT.